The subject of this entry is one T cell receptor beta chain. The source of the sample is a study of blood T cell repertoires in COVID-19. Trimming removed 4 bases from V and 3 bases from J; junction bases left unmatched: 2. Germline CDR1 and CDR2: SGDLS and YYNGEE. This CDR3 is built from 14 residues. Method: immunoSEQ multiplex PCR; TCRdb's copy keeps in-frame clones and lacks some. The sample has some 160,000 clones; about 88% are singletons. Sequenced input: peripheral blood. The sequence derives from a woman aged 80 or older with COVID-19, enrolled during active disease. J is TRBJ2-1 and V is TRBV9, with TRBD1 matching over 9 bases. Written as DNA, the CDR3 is TGTGCCAGCAGCCGACAGGGGGACTACAATGAGCAGTTCTTC. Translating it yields CASSRQGDYNEQFF.